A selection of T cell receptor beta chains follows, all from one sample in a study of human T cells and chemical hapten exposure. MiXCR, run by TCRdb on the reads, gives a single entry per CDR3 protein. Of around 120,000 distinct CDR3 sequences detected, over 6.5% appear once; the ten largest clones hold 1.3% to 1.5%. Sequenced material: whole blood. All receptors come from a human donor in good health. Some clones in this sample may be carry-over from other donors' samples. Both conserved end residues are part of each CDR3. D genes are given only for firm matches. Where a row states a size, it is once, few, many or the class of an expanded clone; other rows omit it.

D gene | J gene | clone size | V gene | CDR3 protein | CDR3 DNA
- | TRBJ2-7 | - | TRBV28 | CASSLTSPGVYEQYF | TGTGCCAGCAGTTTAACTTCACCAGGGGTCTACGAGCAGTACTTC
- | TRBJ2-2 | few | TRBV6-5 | CASSMVGTTGELFF | TGTGCCAGCAGCATGGTGGGGACCACCGGGGAGCTGTTTTTT
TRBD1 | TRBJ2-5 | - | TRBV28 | CASSLAGQGKETQYF | TGTGCCAGCAGTTTGGCCGGACAGGGAAAAGAGACCCAGTACTTC
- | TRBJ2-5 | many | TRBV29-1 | CSVVSTATGETQYF | TGCAGCGTTGTGTCGACGGCAACGGGAGAGACCCAGTACTTC
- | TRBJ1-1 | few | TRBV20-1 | CSAADILNTEAFF | TGCAGTGCGGCTGACATCTTAAACACTGAAGCTTTCTTT
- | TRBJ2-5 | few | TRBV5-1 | CASRKDGTFIQETQYF | TGCGCCAGCCGCAAGGACGGGACCTTTATCCAAGAGACCCAGTACTTC
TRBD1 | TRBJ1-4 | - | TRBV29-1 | CSVGDRDNEKLFF | TGCAGCGTGGGAGACAGGGATAATGAAAAACTGTTTTTT
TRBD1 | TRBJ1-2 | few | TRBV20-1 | CSASGSRQGAHYGYTF | TGCAGTGCTAGCGGTTCTCGACAGGGGGCCCATTATGGCTACACCTTC
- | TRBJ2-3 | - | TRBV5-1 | CASSWTPDRSADTEYF | TGCGCCAGCAGCTGGACGCCGGACAGAAGTGCGGATACGGAGTATTTT
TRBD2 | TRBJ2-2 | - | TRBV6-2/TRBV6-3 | CASSPQLAGVLNTGELFF | TGTGCCAGCAGCCCTCAACTAGCGGGGGTCCTGAACACCGGGGAGCTGTTTTTT
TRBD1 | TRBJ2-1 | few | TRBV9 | CASSPRTGAGGNEQFF | TGTGCCAGCAGCCCAAGGACAGGCGCTGGGGGCAATGAGCAGTTCTTC
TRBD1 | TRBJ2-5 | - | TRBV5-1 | CASSGGQGLETQYF | TGCGCCAGCAGCGGGGGACAGGGCCTAGAGACCCAGTACTTC
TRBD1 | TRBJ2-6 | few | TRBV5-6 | CASSPRQGVGGANVLTF | TGTGCCAGCAGCCCACGGCAGGGGGTAGGTGGGGCCAACGTCCTGACTTTC
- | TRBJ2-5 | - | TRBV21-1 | CASVYRSWPDETQYF | TGTGCCAGCGTTTACAGGAGCTGGCCAGATGAGACCCAGTACTTC
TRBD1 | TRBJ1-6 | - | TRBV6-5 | CASTVRQGVYNSPLHF | TGTGCCAGCACGGTTCGACAGGGAGTTTATAATTCACCCCTCCACTTT
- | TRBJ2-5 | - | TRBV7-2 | CASSPDIKGQYF | TGTGCCAGCAGTCCTGACATCAAAGGCCAGTACTTC
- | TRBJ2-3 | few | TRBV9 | CASSVAGASTDTQYF | TGTGCCAGCAGCGTAGCGGGGGCTAGCACAGATACGCAGTATTTT
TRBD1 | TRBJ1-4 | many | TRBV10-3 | CAISETGGNEKLFF | TGTGCCATCAGTGAGACAGGGGGCAATGAAAAACTGTTTTTT
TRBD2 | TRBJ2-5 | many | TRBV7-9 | CASSSGGVQETQYF | TGTGCCAGCAGCTCCGGGGGGGTCCAAGAGACCCAGTACTTC
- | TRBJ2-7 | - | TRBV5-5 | CASSLSGDNEQYF | TGTGCCAGCAGCTTGTCAGGGGACAACGAGCAGTACTTC
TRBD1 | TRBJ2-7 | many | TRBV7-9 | CASSSGTGPEQYF | TGTGCCAGCAGCTCCGGGACAGGGCCCGAGCAGTACTTC
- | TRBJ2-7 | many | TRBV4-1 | CASSQQSRDPAYEQYF | TGCGCCAGCAGCCAACAGTCCCGGGACCCAGCCTACGAGCAGTACTTC
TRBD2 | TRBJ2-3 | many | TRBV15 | CATSRVTSGTQYF | TGTGCCACCAGCAGAGTTACTAGCGGGACGCAGTATTTT
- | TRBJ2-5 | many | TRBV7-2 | CASSLAKKETQYF | TGTGCCAGCAGCTTAGCCAAGAAAGAGACCCAGTACTTC
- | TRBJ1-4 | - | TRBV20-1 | CSAGGGATNEKLFF | TGCAGTGCGGGTGGGGGGGCAACTAATGAAAAACTGTTTTTT
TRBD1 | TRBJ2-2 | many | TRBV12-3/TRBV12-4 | CASRIGTGSTGELFF | TGTGCCAGCAGGATAGGGACAGGGAGTACCGGGGAGCTGTTTTTT
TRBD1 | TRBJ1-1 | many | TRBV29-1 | CSVCGQDTEAFF | TGCAGCGTATGCGGACAGGACACTGAAGCTTTCTTT
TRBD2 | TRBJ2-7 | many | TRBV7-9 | CASSLVGERLAGAHDEQYF | TGTGCCAGCAGCTTAGTCGGGGAGAGACTAGCGGGGGCCCACGACGAGCAGTACTTC
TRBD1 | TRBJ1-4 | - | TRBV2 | CASRERTGLSEKLFF | TGTGCCAGCAGGGAGAGGACAGGGTTGAGTGAAAAACTGTTTTTT
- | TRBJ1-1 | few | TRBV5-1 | CASSLMVEMTEAFF | TGCGCCAGCAGCTTGATGGTTGAGATGACTGAAGCTTTCTTT
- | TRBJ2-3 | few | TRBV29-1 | CSAGDRPLGPYTQYF | TGCAGCGCGGGTGACAGGCCACTGGGACCTTATACGCAGTATTTT
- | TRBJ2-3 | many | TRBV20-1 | CSAGVSTATDTQYF | TGCAGTGCTGGGGTATCAACGGCGACAGATACGCAGTATTTT
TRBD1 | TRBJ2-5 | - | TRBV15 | CATSRPDREVGQETQYF | TGTGCCACCAGCCGGCCGGACAGGGAGGTGGGGCAAGAGACCCAGTACTTC
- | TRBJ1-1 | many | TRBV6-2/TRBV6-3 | CASTKRTEAFF | TGTGCCAGCACTAAGAGGACTGAAGCTTTCTTT
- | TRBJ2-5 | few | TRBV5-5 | CASSTRTVYQETQYF | TGTGCCAGCAGCACCCGGACGGTGTACCAAGAGACCCAGTACTTC
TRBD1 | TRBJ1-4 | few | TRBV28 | CASSSGTGDKEGEKLFF | TGTGCCAGCAGTTCCGGGACAGGGGATAAAGAAGGGGAAAAACTGTTTTTT
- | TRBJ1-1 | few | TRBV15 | CATSRGWAAPKNTEAFF | TGTGCCACCAGCAGAGGATGGGCGGCCCCCAAGAACACTGAAGCTTTCTTT
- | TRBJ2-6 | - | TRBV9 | CASSVEGIGGFSGANVLTF | TGTGCCAGCAGCGTAGAAGGTATAGGGGGATTCTCTGGGGCCAACGTCCTGACTTTC
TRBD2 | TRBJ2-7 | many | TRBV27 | CASSLTGGAYEQYF | TGTGCCAGCAGTTTAACGGGGGGGGCCTACGAGCAGTACTTC
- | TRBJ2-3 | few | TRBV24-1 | CATSESQGVGTDTQYF | TGTGCCACCAGTGAATCACAGGGTGTTGGCACAGATACGCAGTATTTT
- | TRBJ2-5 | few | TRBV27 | CASSLSSREETQYF | TGTGCCAGCAGTTTATCTAGCAGGGAAGAGACCCAGTACTTC
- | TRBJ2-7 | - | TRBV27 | CASSPAGSYEQYF | TGTGCCAGCAGTCCTGCAGGGAGCTACGAGCAGTACTTC
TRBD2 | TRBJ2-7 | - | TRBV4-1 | CASSPRLADDLPYEQYF | TGCGCCAGCAGCCCCCGACTAGCGGATGACCTACCCTACGAGCAGTACTTC
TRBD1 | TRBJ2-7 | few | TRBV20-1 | CSANRQGRGEQYF | TGCAGTGCCAATAGACAGGGGCGCGGCGAGCAGTACTTC
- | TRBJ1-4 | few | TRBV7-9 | CASSLRGGATEKLFF | TGTGCCAGCAGTCTAAGGGGGGGCGCAACTGAAAAACTGTTTTTT
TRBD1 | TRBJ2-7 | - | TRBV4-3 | CASSQDVGGQGVYEQYF | TGCGCCAGCAGCCAAGATGTCGGTGGGCAGGGGGTGTACGAGCAGTACTTC
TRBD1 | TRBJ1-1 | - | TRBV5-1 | CASSSGQGMSGTEAFF | TGCGCCAGCAGCTCGGGACAGGGGATGTCTGGCACTGAAGCTTTCTTT
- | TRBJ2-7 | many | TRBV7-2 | CASSYRGQVFSSYEQYF | TGTGCCAGCAGCTACCGCGGCCAGGTTTTTAGCTCCTACGAGCAGTACTTC
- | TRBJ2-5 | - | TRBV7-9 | CASSSGQETQYF | TGTGCCAGCAGCTCAGGGCAAGAGACCCAGTACTTC
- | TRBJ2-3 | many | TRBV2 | CASSGDIPITDTQYF | TGTGCCAGCAGTGGGGACATACCTATCACAGATACGCAGTATTTT
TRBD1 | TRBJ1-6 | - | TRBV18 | CASSPRSDREGSPLHF | TGTGCCAGCTCACCACGAAGCGACAGGGAAGGATCACCCCTCCACTTT
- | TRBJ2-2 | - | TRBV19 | CARVAGELFF | TGTGCCAGGGTAGCCGGGGAGCTGTTTTTT
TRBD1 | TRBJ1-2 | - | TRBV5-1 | CASSFQPGQGNYGYTF | TGCGCCAGCAGCTTTCAGCCGGGACAGGGCAACTATGGCTACACCTTC
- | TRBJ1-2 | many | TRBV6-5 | CASSYRGNGYTF | TGTGCCAGCAGTTACCGTGGGAATGGCTACACCTTC